A single sample gave rise to the 14 T cell receptor beta chains below, sequenced in a study of blood T cell repertoires in COVID-19. Clones were sequenced by immunoSEQ multiplex PCR, and TCRdb holds only the in-frame ones, with some missing. There are fewer than 250,000 clones in the sample; around four fifths occur only once, and around 20% lies in the top ten. Source material: peripheral blood. Receptors originate from a human donor in a cohort sampled during active COVID-19.

The J gene is TRBJ1-4, the V gene TRBV6-1; 8 positions match TRBD1. This CDR3 comprises 17 residues. Trimming removed 4 bases from V and 4 bases from J; junction bases left unmatched: 11. CDR1 is MNHNS and CDR2 is SASEGT in the germline V gene. This CDR3 reads CASSAPETGVRNEKLFF. CDR3 DNA sequence: TGTGCCAGCAGTGCCCCCGAGACAGGGGTTCGTAATGAAAAACTGTTTTTT.

V is TRBV12-5 and J is TRBJ2-3, with 11 nucleotides matching TRBD1. The germline V gene encodes CDR1 LGHNT and CDR2 FRNRAP. V was pared by 0 bases and J by 8 bases, with 7 bases of the junction left unmatched. The CDR3 is 16 residues long. CDR3 in amino acids: CASGLVLRDRGGTQYF. The CDR3 DNA follows: TGTGCTAGTGGTTTGGTACTTAGGGACAGGGGGGGTACGCAGTATTTT.

This rearrangement joins TRBV5-6 to TRBJ1-5; tentative D call: TRBD1 (5 bases). CDR1 is SGHDT and CDR2 is YYEEEE in the germline V gene. The CDR3 covers 18 residues. V was shortened by 4 bases and J by 6 bases, with 26 bases between the two germline ends. This CDR3 reads CASSLGAGRGNGFQPQHF. The CDR3 nucleotides read TGTGCCAGCAGCCTTGGAGCGGGGCGGGGGAATGGCTTTCAGCCCCAGCATTTT.

The chain employs TRBV2 and TRBJ2-1, with 9 bases matching TRBD2. The CDR3 loop spans 14 amino acids. V gave up 5 bases and J gave up 9 bases; unmatched junction bases: 8. Germline CDR1 is SNHLY and CDR2 is FYNNEI. Here the CDR3 DNA reads TGTGCCAGCAGTCTTAGCGGGAGCTTCGCTGAGCAGTTCTTC. Translated: CASSLSGSFAEQFF.

This clone has a single count. The chain uses TRBV7-7 and TRBJ1-1; 7 bases line up with TRBD1. After removal of 5 bases from V and 3 bases from J, the junction contained 3 bases not matched to a gene. The germline V gene has CDR1 SSHAT and CDR2 FNYEAQ (reference sequence). The CDR3 length is 13 residues. CDR3 coding DNA: TGTGCCAGCAGCCTAGGGACAGACACTGAAGCTTTCTTT. Encoded protein: CASSLGTDTEAFF. The whole variable domain, remainder taken from reference TRBV7-7 and TRBJ1-1, is GAGVSQSPRYKVTKRGQDVTLRCDPISSHATLYWYQQALGQGPEFLTYFNYEAQPDKSGLPSDRFSAERPEGSISTLTIQRTEQRDSAMYRCASSLGTDTEAFFGQGTRLTVV.

V usage is TRBV28 and J usage is TRBJ2-2, with 7 bases fitting TRBD2. This CDR3 has 15 residues. Trimming removed 4 bases from V and 3 bases from J; junction bases left unmatched: 5. Germline values: CDR1 MDHEN, CDR2 SYDVKM. CDR3 sequence (DNA): TGTGCCAGCAGTTCGGCGGGAGTACACACCGGGGAGCTGTTTTTT. This sequence encodes CASSSAGVHTGELFF.

This sequence joins TRBV27 and TRBJ1-6; 10 nucleotides align to TRBD1. The trim removed 6 bases at V and 9 bases at J, leaving 5 bases unmatched. The CDR3 covers 14 residues. CDR1 MNHEY and CDR2 SMNVEV come from the germline V gene (reference sequence). The chain's CDR3 is CASRPTGGVSPLHF. The DNA for the CDR3 is TGTGCCAGCAGACCGACAGGGGGCGTTTCACCCCTCCACTTT.

This clone was counted once. J is TRBJ2-2 and V is TRBV5-1; TRBD2 matches at 7 bases. V was pared by 0 bases and J by 4 bases, with 6 bases of the junction left unmatched. CDR1 is SGHRS, CDR2 YFSETQ, per germline. The CDR3 consists of 16 residues. CDR3 in DNA: TGCGCCAGCAGCTTGGGGGGCGGGAGTGGCACCGGGGAGCTGTTTTTT. Its protein is CASSLGGGSGTGELFF. Supplemented by reference TRBV5-1 and TRBJ2-2, the full variable domain reads KAGVTQTPRYLIKTRGQQVTLSCSPISGHRSVSWYQQTPGQGLQFLFEYFSETQRNKGNFPGRFSGRQFSNSRSEMNVSTLELGDSALYLCASSLGGGSGTGELFFGEGSRLTVL.

The CDR3, as DNA: TGTGCCAGCAGCCAAATCCGCGGGGGGGCCGGCACAGATACGCAGTATTTT. It encodes CASSQIRGGAGTDTQYF. The rearrangement links TRBV14 to TRBJ2-3; 9 bases align to TRBD2. The CDR3 consists of 17 residues. Germline CDR1 is SGHDN and CDR2 is FVKESK. V lost 2 bases to trimming and J lost 1 base; unmatched junction nucleotides: 7.

This clone was seen just once. The chain employs TRBV27 and TRBJ2-7; no clear D. Trimming stripped 5 bases from V and 2 bases from J, with 10 bases between. Germline CDR1 MNHEY, CDR2 SMNVEV (reference sequence). The CDR3 spans 13 residues. CDR3 in DNA: TGTGCCAGCAGTATGACATCGCCCTACGAGCAGTACTTC. This sequence encodes CASSMTSPYEQYF.

This chain connects TRBV7-9 to TRBJ2-1, with 7 bases identical to TRBD2. The CDR3 covers 14 residues. Looked up from germline, CDR1 is SEHNR and CDR2 is FQNEAQ (reference sequence). The V segment lost 7 bases and the J segment 0 bases; nucleotides outside the gene matches: 3. The CDR3 here is CASIRGSSYNEQFF. Written as DNA, the CDR3 is TGTGCCAGCATACGCGGGAGCTCCTACAATGAGCAGTTCTTC.

This rearrangement joins TRBV18 to TRBJ2-2; D is unclear. CDR3 size: 12 residues. The V end lost 1 base, the J end lost 8 bases, and 5 bases lay between the germline ends. Germline CDR1 is KGHSH and CDR2 is LQKENI. The CDR3 bases are TGTGCCAGCTCACCACGTTCTGGGGAGCTGTTTTTT. Residues: CASSPRSGELFF.

This clone was counted many times. This chain uses TRBV7-9 with TRBJ2-2; 9 bases map to TRBD1. V lost 5 bases to trimming and J lost 6 bases; unmatched junction nucleotides: 19. CDR3 length: 19 residues. The germline CDR1 and CDR2 sequences are SEHNR and FQNEAQ (reference sequence). The CDR3: CASSPRLTTGTGHAGELFF. In nucleotides, the CDR3 is TGTGCCAGCAGCCCACGATTGACCACCGGGACAGGGCATGCCGGGGAGCTGTTTTTT.

This chain's CDR3 is CASSFRRGQFF. CDR3 DNA sequence: TGTGCCAGCAGCTTTCGTCGGGGGCAGTTCTTC. The J gene is TRBJ2-1, the V gene TRBV5-8; tentatively, D is TRBD2 (5 bases). CDR3 size: 11 residues. Per the germline V gene, CDR1 is SGHTS and CDR2 is YDEGEE. The V gene lost 2 bases and the J gene lost 12 bases, with 9 bases spanning the gap.